The 14 T cell receptor beta chains below all came from one sample that was sequenced in a study of T cell changes during pregnancy in multiple sclerosis. TCRdb's copy holds only in-frame clones and misses some; the assay was immunoSEQ multiplex PCR. The sample includes under 95,000 clones, 90% to 95% of them seen just once. The source was CD4+ T cells from peripheral blood mononuclear cells, collected before pregnancy. The receptor source for this set is a female donor with multiple sclerosis, enrolled in a pregnancy study.

J is TRBJ2-7 and V is TRBV5-8, with D perhaps TRBD1 (5 bases). Trimming took 3 bases from V and 3 from J, leaving 7 bases between them. Germline CDR1 is SGHTS and CDR2 is YDEGEE. The CDR3 contains 12 residues. The CDR3 coding sequence is TGTGCCAGCAGCTCCAGGGACTACGAGCAGTACTTC. Translated: CASSSRDYEQYF.

V and J are TRBV29-1 and TRBJ2-7; 8 bases match TRBD2. Germline CDR1 SQVTM, CDR2 ANQGSEA. The CDR3 contains 17 residues. V shed 8 bases, J shed 2 bases, and the junction held 20 bases outside the gene matches. As DNA, the CDR3 is TGCAGCCAGGACCGAAAAAACCTAGCGGGCCAAGCCTACGAGCAGTACTTC. As protein: CSQDRKNLAGQAYEQYF.

The gene calls are TRBV2 and TRBJ2-1, with 8 positions matching TRBD1. CDR1 is SNHLY, CDR2 FYNNEI, per germline. Trimming at V came to 9 bases and at J to 8 bases, leaving 12 bases not matched to a gene. This CDR3 contains 14 residues. The CDR3 DNA follows: TGTGCCAGTTTAAGAGACAGGGGTGTAGATGAGCAGTTCTTC. As protein: CASLRDRGVDEQFF.

The chain recombines TRBV5-6 with TRBJ2-5; a possible D gene is TRBD2 (6 bases). The germline gives CDR1 SGHDT, CDR2 YYEEEE. The CDR3 is made up of 16 amino acids. V was shortened by 1 base and J by 2 bases, with 15 bases between the two germline ends. The CDR3 DNA reads TGTGCCAGCAGCTTGCTCGGGCTAGCGAATCAAGAGACCCAGTACTTC. Translating it yields CASSLLGLANQETQYF.

V gene TRBV5-1 combines with J gene TRBJ1-3; D is undetermined. Trimming removed 0 bases from V and 4 bases from J, with 5 bases in between. The CDR3 covers 13 residues. The germline gives CDR1 SGHRS, CDR2 YFSETQ. CDR3 region: CASSLDRGNTIYF. The CDR3 bases are TGCGCCAGCAGCTTGGACCGGGGAAACACCATATATTTT.

The table lists this clone with a few counts. This chain joins TRBV9 and TRBJ2-1; the match to TRBD2 covers 11 bases. CDR1 SGDLS and CDR2 YYNGEE come from the germline V gene. The CDR3 contains 16 residues. Trimming cost V 4 bases and J 9 bases; bases outside gene matches: 12. This CDR3 reads CASSPQGLAVVSEQFF. The CDR3 DNA reads TGTGCCAGCAGCCCTCAGGGACTAGCGGTGGTGAGTGAGCAGTTCTTC.

This clone appeared once. The chain is built from TRBV7-8 and TRBJ1-2; D perhaps matches TRBD1 (5 bases). Between the trimmed V and J ends, which lost 2 bases and 8 bases, there was a span of 21 bases. The CDR3 spans 16 residues. Germline V gives CDR1 SGHVS, CDR2 FQNEAQ. In nucleotides, the CDR3 is TGTGCCAGCAGCTTAAGGGCAGGGTTTACCGTGGTGGGCTACACCTTC. It yields the protein CASSLRAGFTVVGYTF.

This sequence joins TRBV6-6 and TRBJ2-2; a weak D match, TRBD1 (7 bases). V was pared by 10 bases and J by 2 bases, with 14 bases between. CDR1 MNHNY and CDR2 SVGAGI come from the germline V gene (reference sequence). This CDR3 has 14 amino acids. The CDR3 spells CATGGTENTGELFF. The CDR3, as DNA: TGTGCCACCGGAGGGACAGAAAACACCGGGGAGCTGTTTTTT.

V is TRBV30 and J is TRBJ1-5; 8 bases fit TRBD1. Trimming took 7 bases from V and 4 from J; bases not matched to a gene: 6. This CDR3 region has 13 residues. Germline V gives CDR1 GTSNPN, CDR2 SVGIG (reference sequence). CDR3 in amino acids: CASSTGANQPQHF. CDR3 coding DNA: TGTGCCTCCTCGACAGGGGCTAATCAGCCCCAGCATTTT.

The count of this clone is one. The chain employs TRBV11-3 and TRBJ1-1, with 10 bases lining up with TRBD1. Germline values: CDR1 SGHNT, CDR2 YENEEA. The CDR3 is made up of 16 amino acids. The junction had 9 bases not matched to a gene; V was cut back by 7 bases and J by 1 base. CDR3 amino acids: CASILTGGSPNTEAFF. The CDR3 coding sequence is TGTGCCAGCATCTTGACAGGGGGCTCCCCGAACACTGAAGCTTTCTTT.

The rearrangement uses TRBV5-3 and TRBJ2-7, with 9 bases identical to TRBD2. TRBV5-3 qualifies as an ORF whose function is uncertain. With V trimmed by 1 base and J by 0 bases, 5 bases remained unmatched. This CDR3 is built from 16 residues. In nucleotides, the CDR3 is TGTGCCAGAAGCTTGCTAGCGGGGATCAGCTCCTACGAGCAGTACTTC. This encodes CARSLLAGISSYEQYF.

The J gene is TRBJ1-6, the V gene TRBV5-5, with 7 bases fitting TRBD1. This CDR3 has 16 amino acids. Trimming at V came to 7 bases and at J to 0 bases, leaving 7 bases not matched to a gene. In germline, CDR1 is SGHKS, CDR2 YYEKEE (reference sequence). CDR3 sequence (DNA): TGTGCCAGCGGAGACAGGGTTAGCTCCTATAATTCACCCCTCCACTTT. Translating gives CASGDRVSSYNSPLHF.

V is TRBV6-1 and J is TRBJ2-3; 7 positions match TRBD1. Germline CDR1 is MNHNS and CDR2 is SASEGT. V trimming: 2 bases; J trimming: 0 bases; junction bases outside the gene matches: 2. The CDR3 extends over 15 amino acids. Here the CDR3 DNA reads TGTGCCAGCAGTGAAAGGGGACAGAGCACAGATACGCAGTATTTT. Translated, it gives CASSERGQSTDTQYF.

The J gene is TRBJ2-3, the V gene TRBV7-2, with a possible D match to TRBD2 (7 bases). The V and J ends lost 2 bases and 0 bases respectively, with 15 bases between them. Germline-derived CDR1 and CDR2 are SGHTA and FQGNSA. The CDR3 covers 17 residues. The CDR3 sequence: CASSLWGGRSSTDTQYF. CDR3 coding DNA: TGTGCCAGCAGCTTATGGGGGGGCCGTAGTAGCACAGATACGCAGTATTTT.